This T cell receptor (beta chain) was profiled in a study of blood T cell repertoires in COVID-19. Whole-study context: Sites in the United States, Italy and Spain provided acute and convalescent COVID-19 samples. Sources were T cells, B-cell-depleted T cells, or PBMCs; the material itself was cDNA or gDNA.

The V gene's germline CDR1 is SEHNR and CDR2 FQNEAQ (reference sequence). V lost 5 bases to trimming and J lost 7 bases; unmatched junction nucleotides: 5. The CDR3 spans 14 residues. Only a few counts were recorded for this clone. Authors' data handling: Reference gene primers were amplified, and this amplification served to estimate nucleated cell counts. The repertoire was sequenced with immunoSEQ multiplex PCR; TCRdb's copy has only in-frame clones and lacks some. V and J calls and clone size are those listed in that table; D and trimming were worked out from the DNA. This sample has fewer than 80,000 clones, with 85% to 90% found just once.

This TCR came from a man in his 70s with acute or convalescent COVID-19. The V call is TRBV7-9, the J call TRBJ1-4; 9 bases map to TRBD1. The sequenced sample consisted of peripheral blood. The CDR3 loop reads CASSPQGAAEKLFF. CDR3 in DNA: TGTGCCAGCAGCCCACAGGGGGCCGCTGAAAAACTGTTTTTT.